This TCR beta chain was identified in a study of OX40 agonist ivuxolimab in advanced cancers. In the study overall: The diagnoses of dose-escalation patients were hepatocellular carcinoma, melanoma, renal cell or head and neck cancer.

Here immunoSEQ multiplex PCR was the method, and the copy in TCRdb shows in-frame clones only, minus some. The table records tens of thousands of clones, around 83% of them present only once. Remarks on this clone: Its antigen is unknown.

General study findings and limits: CD8+ T cells averaged more expanded clones than CD4+.

This CDR3 is 14 amino acids long. V lost 2 bases, J lost 7 bases, and 11 bases lay in between. Germline V gives CDR1 MDHEN, CDR2 SYDVKM. This TCR derives from an adult with an advanced solid tumor such as melanoma, head and neck, liver or kidney cancer. The sample here was CD4+ or CD8+ T cells sorted from blood, taken in a trial of the OX40 agonist ivuxolimab. V usage is TRBV28 and J usage is TRBJ1-4; D gene uncertain. CDR3 amino acids: CASSLGMFGEKLFF. The CDR3, as DNA: TGTGCCAGCAGTTTAGGCATGTTTGGTGAAAAACTGTTTTTT.